One sample yielded the 18 T cell receptor beta chains listed below, sequenced in a study of blood T cell repertoires in COVID-19. Here immunoSEQ multiplex PCR was the method, and the copy in TCRdb shows in-frame clones only, minus some. The sample has some 120,000 clones; 90% are singletons. Sequenced material: peripheral blood. These receptors all come from a human donor with active COVID-19. The donor label of this sample is uncertain.

V and J are TRBV6-4 and TRBJ1-5; D gene uncertain. The CDR3 totals 13 residues. Between the trimmed V and J ends, which lost 9 bases and 6 bases, there was a span of 15 bases. Per germline, CDR1 MRHNA and CDR2 SNTAGT. The CDR3 protein is CASSMGRGQPQHF. CDR3 DNA: TGTGCCAGTTCGATGGGGAGAGGTCAGCCCCAGCATTTT.

V is TRBV5-6 and J is TRBJ2-5; TRBD2 might be the D (6 bases). The CDR3 loop spans 15 amino acids. Trimming stripped 5 bases from V and 1 base from J, with 15 bases between. Germline CDR1 SGHDT, CDR2 YYEEEE. The CDR3 region is CASSLQRGSQETQYF. The CDR3 DNA reads as TGTGCCAGCAGTTTGCAACGGGGGAGCCAAGAGACCCAGTACTTC.

V and J are TRBV27 and TRBJ2-3; the match to TRBD1 covers 10 bases. Germline CDR1 is MNHEY and CDR2 is SMNVEV (reference sequence). The V and J ends lost 8 bases and 2 bases, in that order; junction bases with no gene match: 7. The CDR3 loop spans 15 amino acids. CDR3 protein: CASGNDRGPTDTQYF. CDR3 DNA: TGTGCCAGCGGAAATGACAGGGGGCCCACAGATACGCAGTATTTT.

This clone was counted between two and nine times. The chain has TRBV28 and TRBJ1-6, with TRBD1 as a possible D gene (5 bases). Germline assignment: CDR1 MDHEN and CDR2 SYDVKM. The CDR3 consists of 14 residues. Trimming stripped 7 bases from V and 5 bases from J, with 12 bases between. This chain's CDR3 is CASTRTSHNSPLHF. The CDR3 region has the DNA TGTGCCAGCACGCGGACAAGCCATAATTCACCCCTCCACTTT.

The chain has TRBV19 and TRBJ1-2; 11 nucleotides align to TRBD1. The CDR3 sequence is 14 residues long. Germline V gene data show CDR1 as LNHDA and CDR2 as SQIVND (reference sequence). Trimming cost V 7 bases and J 5 bases; bases outside gene matches: 6. The CDR3 DNA sequence: TGTGCCAGTAATGTGGGACAGGGGGTATATGGCTACACCTTC. It encodes CASNVGQGVYGYTF.

The rearrangement joins TRBV13 to TRBJ1-2; D unclear. This CDR3 spans 15 amino acids. The germline V gene encodes CDR1 PRHDT and CDR2 FYEKMQ (reference sequence). V was pared by 8 bases and J by 7 bases, with 23 bases between. CDR3 in DNA: TGTGCCAGCTCCAGAGGGAGTCAGCCGGTTTTTGGCTACACCTTC. It translates to CASSRGSQPVFGYTF.

The V gene is TRBV7-9, the J gene TRBJ1-2; D is possibly TRBD1 (6 bases). The CDR3 runs 13 residues. CDR1 is SEHNR, CDR2 FQNEAQ, per germline (reference sequence). The V end was cut by 3 bases, the J end by 5 bases, with 10 bases between. In nucleotides, the CDR3 is TGTGCCAGCAGCTTTCTACAGGGATATGGCTACACCTTC. Amino acids: CASSFLQGYGYTF.

The V call is TRBV6-2 or TRBV6-3, the J call TRBJ2-5; 14 bases fit TRBD2. The length of the CDR3 is 17 residues. Germline values: CDR1 MNHEY, CDR2 SVGEGT. V trimming: 2 bases; J trimming: 2 bases; junction bases outside the gene matches: 4. CDR3 loop: CASSYRRLAGGQETQYF. CDR3 DNA sequence: TGTGCCAGCAGTTACAGAAGACTAGCGGGGGGGCAAGAGACCCAGTACTTC.

The chain combines TRBV6-5 with TRBJ1-6; no definite D call. The V and J ends lost 10 bases and 7 bases respectively, with 17 bases between them. CDR3 size: 14 residues. Germline lookup yields CDR1 MNHEY and CDR2 SVGAGI. The CDR3 region is CATSRAASNSPLHF. In nucleotides, the CDR3 is TGTGCCACCAGCAGAGCGGCGAGCAATTCACCCCTCCACTTT.

The chain uses TRBV4-1 and TRBJ2-1; 8 bases map to TRBD1. Losses at the gene ends were 5 bases for V and 5 bases for J; bases not matched to a gene: 8. Germline CDR1 and CDR2: MGHRA and YSYEKL. The CDR3 contains 15 residues. CDR3 in DNA: TGCGCCAGCAGCGGGAGTCAGGGGGCGAACAATGAGCAGTTCTTC. Its translation is CASSGSQGANNEQFF.

The rearrangement uses TRBV6-5 and TRBJ1-2, with 7 bases lining up with TRBD1. The V segment lost 5 bases and the J segment 4 bases; nucleotides outside the gene matches: 7. The germline V gene has CDR1 MNHEY and CDR2 SVGAGI. The CDR3 spans 14 residues. CDR3 loop: CASSSDRVTYGYTF. For the CDR3, the DNA is TGTGCCAGCAGTAGTGACAGGGTAACCTATGGCTACACCTTC.

This clone has a single count. This chain uses TRBV27 with TRBJ1-5, with a tentative D call TRBD1 (6 bases). Looked up from germline, CDR1 is MNHEY and CDR2 is SMNVEV (reference sequence). The CDR3 has 13 amino acids. V lost 11 bases and J lost 3, with 14 bases in between. The DNA for the CDR3 is TGTGCCTCGAGGGGGGGCCTCAATCAGCCCCAGCATTTT. It translates to CASRGGLNQPQHF.

The chain employs TRBV18 and TRBJ1-2; 9 bases map to TRBD1. The V gene's germline CDR1 is KGHSH and CDR2 LQKENI. This CDR3 has 14 residues. V was clipped by 2 bases and J by 5 bases; unmatched bases: 3. For the CDR3, the DNA is TGTGCCAGCTCACCAGGGGACAGGGTGTATGGCTACACCTTC. Amino acids: CASSPGDRVYGYTF.

The chain joins TRBV5-6 to TRBJ2-7, with 9 bases lining up with TRBD1. Germline loops: CDR1 SGHDT, CDR2 YYEEEE. This CDR3 is 14 amino acids long. Trimming removed 5 bases from V and 0 bases from J; junction bases left unmatched: 3. CDR3 loop: CASRGQGLSYEQYF. The CDR3 bases are TGTGCCAGCAGGGGACAGGGTCTCTCCTACGAGCAGTACTTC.

This rearrangement joins TRBV6-2 or TRBV6-3 to TRBJ2-7; possible D gene TRBD1, 6 bases. The CDR3 totals 16 residues. With 0 bases removed from V and 4 bases from J, the gap between germline ends came to 16 bases. Germline V gene lookup returns CDR1 MNHEY and CDR2 SVGEGT. This CDR3 is CASSYSPRDNLYEQYF. Written as DNA, the CDR3 is TGTGCCAGCAGTTACTCTCCCCGGGACAACCTTTACGAGCAGTACTTC.

The chain couples TRBV5-1 to TRBJ2-7; 7 positions agree with TRBD1. Germline CDR1 and CDR2: SGHRS and YFSETQ. V lost 4 bases, J lost 0 bases, and 10 bases stayed unmatched. The CDR3 consists of 16 residues. The CDR3 here is CASSPQRQGSSYEQYF. CDR3 sequence (DNA): TGCGCCAGCAGCCCACAACGACAGGGAAGCTCCTACGAGCAGTACTTC.

The CDR3 spells CASSLGTSNYGYTF. The DNA for the CDR3 is TGCGCCAGCAGCTTGGGGACAAGTAACTATGGCTACACCTTC. This chain joins TRBV5-1 and TRBJ1-2; tentative D call: TRBD1 (5 bases). Trimming cost V 0 bases and J 1 base, with 7 bases left between them. Germline V gene lookup returns CDR1 SGHRS and CDR2 YFSETQ. CDR3 size: 14 residues. Together with reference TRBV5-1 and TRBJ1-2, the CDR3 gives the full variable domain: KAGVTQTPRYLIKTRGQQVTLSCSPISGHRSVSWYQQTPGQGLQFLFEYFSETQRNKGNFPGRFSGRQFSNSRSEMNVSTLELGDSALYLCASSLGTSNYGYTFGSGTRLTVV.

This chain uses TRBV4-1 with TRBJ2-3; 7 positions agree with TRBD2. The CDR3 is 17 residues long. The germline V gene encodes CDR1 MGHRA and CDR2 YSYEKL. V shed 0 bases, J shed 2 bases, and the junction held 8 bases outside the gene matches. The CDR3, as DNA: TGCGCCAGCAGCCAAGAGGGTGCAGGACTAGTCACAGATACGCAGTATTTT. Translating it yields CASSQEGAGLVTDTQYF.